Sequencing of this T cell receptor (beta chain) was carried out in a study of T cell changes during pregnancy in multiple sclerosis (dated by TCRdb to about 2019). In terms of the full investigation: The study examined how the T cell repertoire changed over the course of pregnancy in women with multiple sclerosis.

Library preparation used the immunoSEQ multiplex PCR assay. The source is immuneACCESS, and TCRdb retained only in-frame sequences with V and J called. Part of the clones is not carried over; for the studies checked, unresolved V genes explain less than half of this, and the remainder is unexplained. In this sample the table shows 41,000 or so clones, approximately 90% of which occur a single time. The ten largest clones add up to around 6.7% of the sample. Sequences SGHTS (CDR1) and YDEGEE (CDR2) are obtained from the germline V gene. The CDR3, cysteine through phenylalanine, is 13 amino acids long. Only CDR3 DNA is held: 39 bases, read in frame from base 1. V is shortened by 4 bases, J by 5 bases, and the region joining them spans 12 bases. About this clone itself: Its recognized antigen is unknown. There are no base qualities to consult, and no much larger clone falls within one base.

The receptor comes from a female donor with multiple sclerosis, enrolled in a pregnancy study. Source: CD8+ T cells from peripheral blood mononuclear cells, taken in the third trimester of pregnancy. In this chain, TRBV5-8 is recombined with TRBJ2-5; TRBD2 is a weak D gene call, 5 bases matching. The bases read TGTGCCAGCAGCCTCCCTCGGGGTGAGACCCAGTACTTC. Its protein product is CASSLPRGETQYF. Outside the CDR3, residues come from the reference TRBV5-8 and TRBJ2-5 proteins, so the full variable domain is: EAGVTQSPTHLIKTRGQQATLRCSPISGHTSVYWYQQALGLGLQFLLWYDEGEERNRGNFPPRFSGRQFPNYSSELNVNALELEDSALYLCASSLPRGETQYFGPGTRLLVL.